This record concerns one TCR beta chain sequence. Its antigen is not known. CDR1 and CDR2 (germline): SNHLY, FYNNEI. V lost 8 bases and J 10 bases, leaving 15 bases between the germline ends. The CDR3 is 12 residues long. This specimen comes from a study of cytomegalovirus exposure and HLA in healthy donors. The study, taken as a whole, reports: Some V segments (TRBV6-2 and TRBV6-3 among them) were excluded as indistinguishable. With later analysis, a missense DCLRE1C variant became linked to TCR beta V- and J-gene trimming. CMV serostatus was the sole immune exposure data available.

The primer mix had 60 Vbeta and 13 Jbeta primers. The repertoire was sequenced with immunoSEQ multiplex PCR; TCRdb's copy has only in-frame clones and lacks some. The sample contains about 150,000 clones, around 9.7% of which appear only once. The chain combines TRBV2 with TRBJ2-1, with D maybe TRBD2 (5 bases). The sequencing sample was made of PBMCs. This TCR derives from a man in his fifties or sixties in good health and CMV-seronegative. DNA of the CDR3: TGTGCCAGCGTAGGACTTCGTATGGAGCAGTTCTTC. Translated: CASVGLRMEQFF.